This T cell receptor beta chain derives from a study of T cell responses to AZD1222 COVID-19 vaccine. The study's findings and limits: Reportedly, close to half of spike-specific TCRs are directed against unmutated variant regions. In a largely white British group with more females than males, clonal diversity was possibly underestimated.

As for this clone: What it binds is not known.

This table comes from immunoSEQ multiplex PCR, and its TCRdb copy is limited to in-frame clones, with some not included. The table lists tens of thousands of clones, 89% of them singletons. Trimming left V 3 bases short and J 5 bases short, with 10 bases between. The CDR3 is made up of 13 amino acids. Sequenced here: peripheral blood, sampled 28 days after the second AZD1222 dose. The sequence came from an adult who received the AZD1222 COVID-19 vaccine. V gene TRBV12-3 or TRBV12-4 combines with J gene TRBJ2-5; weak D call: TRBD1 (7 bases). CDR3 residues: CASSLAGGETQYF. The CDR3 DNA is TGTGCCAGCAGTTTGGCAGGGGGGGAGACCCAGTACTTC.